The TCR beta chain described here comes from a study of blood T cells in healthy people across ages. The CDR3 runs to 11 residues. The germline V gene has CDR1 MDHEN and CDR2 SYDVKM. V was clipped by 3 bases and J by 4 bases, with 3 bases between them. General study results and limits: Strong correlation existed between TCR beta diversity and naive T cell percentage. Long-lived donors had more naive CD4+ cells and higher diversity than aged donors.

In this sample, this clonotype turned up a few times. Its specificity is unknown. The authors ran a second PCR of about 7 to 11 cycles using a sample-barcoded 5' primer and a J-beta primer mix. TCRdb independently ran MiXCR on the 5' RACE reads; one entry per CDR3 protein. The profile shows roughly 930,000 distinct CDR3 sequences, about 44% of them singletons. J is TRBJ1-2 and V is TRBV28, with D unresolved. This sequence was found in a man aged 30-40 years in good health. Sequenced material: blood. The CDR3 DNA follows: TGTGCCAGCAGTTTCGTCTATGGCTACACCTTC. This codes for CASSFVYGYTF.